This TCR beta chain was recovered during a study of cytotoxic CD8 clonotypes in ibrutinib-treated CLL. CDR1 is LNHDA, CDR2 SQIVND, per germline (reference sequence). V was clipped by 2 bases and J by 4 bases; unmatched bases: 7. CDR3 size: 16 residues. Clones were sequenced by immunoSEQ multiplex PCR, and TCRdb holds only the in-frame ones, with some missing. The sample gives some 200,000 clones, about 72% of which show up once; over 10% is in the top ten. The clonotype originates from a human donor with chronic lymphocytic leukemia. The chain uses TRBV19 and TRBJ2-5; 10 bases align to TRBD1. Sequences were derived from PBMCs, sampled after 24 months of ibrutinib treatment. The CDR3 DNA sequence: TGTGCCAGTAGTATACCCGGGACAGGGGCGACAGAGACCCAGTACTTC. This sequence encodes CASSIPGTGATETQYF.